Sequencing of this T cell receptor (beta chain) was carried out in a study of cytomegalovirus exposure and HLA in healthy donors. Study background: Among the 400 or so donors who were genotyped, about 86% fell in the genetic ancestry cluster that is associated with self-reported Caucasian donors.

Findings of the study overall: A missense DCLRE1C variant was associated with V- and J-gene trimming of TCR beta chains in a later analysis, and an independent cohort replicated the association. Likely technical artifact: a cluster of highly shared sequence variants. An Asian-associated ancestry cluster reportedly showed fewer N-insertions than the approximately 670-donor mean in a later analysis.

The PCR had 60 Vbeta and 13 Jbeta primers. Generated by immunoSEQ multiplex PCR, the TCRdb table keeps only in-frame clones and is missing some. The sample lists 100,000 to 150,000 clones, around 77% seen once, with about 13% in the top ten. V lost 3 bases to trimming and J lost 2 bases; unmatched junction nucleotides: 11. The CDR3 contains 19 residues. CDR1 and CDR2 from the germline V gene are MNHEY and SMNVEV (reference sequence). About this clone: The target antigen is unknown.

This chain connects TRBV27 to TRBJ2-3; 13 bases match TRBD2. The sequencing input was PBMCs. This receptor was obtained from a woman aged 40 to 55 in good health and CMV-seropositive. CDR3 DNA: TGTGCCAGCAGTTTTCTTGGACTAGCGGGAGAAATAAACACAGATACGCAGTATTTT. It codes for CASSFLGLAGEINTDTQYF.